Here is one TCR beta chain with its context. This CDR3 spans 17 amino acids. Trimming removed 5 bases from V and 0 bases from J; junction bases left unmatched: 6. From germline, CDR1 is SGHRS and CDR2 YFSETQ. TCRdb's copy holds only in-frame clones and misses some; the assay was immunoSEQ multiplex PCR. The data contain about 100,000 clones, around 91% of them seen just once; the ten biggest clones take up just under 0.35%. The source of the sample is a study of Tregs in tolerant kidney transplant recipients. Sequences were derived from CD4+ T cells from blood, sampled before the transplant. The J gene is TRBJ2-3, the V gene TRBV5-1; 13 bases fit TRBD2. This sequence was found in a human donor who received a combined kidney and bone marrow transplant. CDR3 residues: CASSSGTSGVSTDTQYF. CDR3 nucleotide sequence: TGCGCCAGCAGTTCCGGGACTAGCGGGGTTAGCACAGATACGCAGTATTTT.